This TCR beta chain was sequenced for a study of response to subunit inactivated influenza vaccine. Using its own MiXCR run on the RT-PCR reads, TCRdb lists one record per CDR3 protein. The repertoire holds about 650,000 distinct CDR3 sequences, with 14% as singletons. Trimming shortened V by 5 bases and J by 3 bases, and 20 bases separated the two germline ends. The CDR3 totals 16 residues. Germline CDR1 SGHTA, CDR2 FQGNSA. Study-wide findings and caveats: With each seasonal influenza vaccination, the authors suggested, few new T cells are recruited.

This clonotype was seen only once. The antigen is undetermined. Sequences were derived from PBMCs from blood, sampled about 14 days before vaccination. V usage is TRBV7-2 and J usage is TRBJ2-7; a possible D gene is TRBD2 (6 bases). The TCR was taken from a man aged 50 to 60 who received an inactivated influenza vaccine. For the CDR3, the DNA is TGTGCCAGCAGCCCCCTTGGTAGCGGAGCTATCTACGAGCAGTACTTC. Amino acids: CASSPLGSGAIYEQYF.